The present T cell receptor beta chain was sequenced within a study of monozygotic twins with inflammatory bowel disease. TCRdb reprocessed the 5' RACE reads, with one entry per CDR3 protein and no DNA. The sample totals 200,000 to 250,000 distinct CDR3 sequences; its top ten clones hold under 8.5%. Per the germline V gene, CDR1 is SGHRS and CDR2 is YFSETQ. The length of the CDR3 is 15 residues. This sequence originates from a human donor with ulcerative colitis or Crohn's disease, or a healthy co-twin of an affected twin (not recorded which). Specimen: blood. The chain is built from TRBV5-1 and TRBJ2-3. The CDR3 sequence: CASSLPALRTDTQYF.